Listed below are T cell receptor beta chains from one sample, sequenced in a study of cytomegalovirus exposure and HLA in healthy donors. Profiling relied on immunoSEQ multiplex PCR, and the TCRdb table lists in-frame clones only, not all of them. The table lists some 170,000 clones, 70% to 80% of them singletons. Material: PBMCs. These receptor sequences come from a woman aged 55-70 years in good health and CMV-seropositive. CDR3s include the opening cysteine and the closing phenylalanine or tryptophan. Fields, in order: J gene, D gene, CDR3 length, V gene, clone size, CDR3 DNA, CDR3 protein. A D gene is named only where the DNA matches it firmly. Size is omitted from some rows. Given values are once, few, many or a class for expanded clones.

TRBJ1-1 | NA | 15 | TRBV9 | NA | TGTGCCAGCGGCCCTCTCCTGTTCCTGAACACTGAAGCTTTCTTT | CASGPLLFLNTEAFF
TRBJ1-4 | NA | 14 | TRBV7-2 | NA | TGTGCCAGCAGCTTAGTTTCCGGCGGGGAAAAACTGTTTTTT | CASSLVSGGEKLFF
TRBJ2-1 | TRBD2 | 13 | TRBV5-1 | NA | TGCGCCAGCAGTACTAGCGGGAGGACCGAGCAGTTCTTC | CASSTSGRTEQFF
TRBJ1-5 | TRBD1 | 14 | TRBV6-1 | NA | TGTGCCAGCAGCTTCGGGACAGCCAATCAGCCCCAGCATTTT | CASSFGTANQPQHF
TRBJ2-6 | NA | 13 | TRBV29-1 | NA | TGCAGCGTTCGCGGGGCTGGGGCCAACGTCCTGACTTTC | CSVRGAGANVLTF
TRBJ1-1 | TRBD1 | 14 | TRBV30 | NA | TGTGCCTGGAGTGGGGACAGGGTCTTAACTGAAGCTTTCTTT | CAWSGDRVLTEAFF
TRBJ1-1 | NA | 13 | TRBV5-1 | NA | TGCGCCAGCAGTTCTGGGGGCTACACTGAAGCTTTCTTT | CASSSGGYTEAFF
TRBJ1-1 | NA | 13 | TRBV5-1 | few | TGCGCCAGCAGCTATCTAGGTAGCACTGAAGCTTTCTTT | CASSYLGSTEAFF
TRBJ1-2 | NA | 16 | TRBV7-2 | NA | TGTGCCAGCAGCCCGGGGGGGCAGGCCGTTAACTATGGCTACACCTTC | CASSPGGQAVNYGYTF
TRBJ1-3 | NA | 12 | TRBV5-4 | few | TGTGCCAGCAGCTTTGACCGGGACACCATATATTTT | CASSFDRDTIYF
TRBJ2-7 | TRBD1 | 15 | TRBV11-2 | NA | TGTGCCAGCAGCCCACACTCTGGGACAGCTTACGAGCAGTACTTC | CASSPHSGTAYEQYF
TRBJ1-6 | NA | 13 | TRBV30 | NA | TGTGCCTGGAGTGTACCGGGGAATTCACCCCTCCACTTT | CAWSVPGNSPLHF
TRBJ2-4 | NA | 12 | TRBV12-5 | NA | TGTGCTAGCAGCGTAGATTTAAACATTCAGTACTTC | CASSVDLNIQYF
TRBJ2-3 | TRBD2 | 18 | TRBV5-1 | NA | TGCGCCAGCAGCTTGGGAAAACGACTAGCGGGGAGCACAGATACGCAGTATTTT | CASSLGKRLAGSTDTQYF
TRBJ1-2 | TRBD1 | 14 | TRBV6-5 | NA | TGTGCCAGCAGCAACAGGGGGAGCAACTATGGCTACACCTTC | CASSNRGSNYGYTF
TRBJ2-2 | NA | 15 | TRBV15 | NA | TGTGCCACCAGCATCACCAGCACGAGCGCCGGGGAGCTGTTTTTT | CATSITSTSAGELFF
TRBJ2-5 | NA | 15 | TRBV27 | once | TGTGCCAGCAGTTTATCATCGGGAAGCCAAGAGACCCAGTACTTC | CASSLSSGSQETQYF
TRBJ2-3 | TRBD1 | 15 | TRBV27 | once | TGTGCCAGCAGCCCTGGACAGGGAAGAGTCGATACGCAGTATTTT | CASSPGQGRVDTQYF
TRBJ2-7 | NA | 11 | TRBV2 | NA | TGTGCCAGCACTGGACAGAACGAGCAGTACTTC | CASTGQNEQYF
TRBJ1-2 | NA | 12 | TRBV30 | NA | TGTGCCTGGAGTGTACACCAGGGCCGCTACACATTC | CAWSVHQGRYTF
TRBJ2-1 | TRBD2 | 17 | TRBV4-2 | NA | TGTGCCAGCAGCCCGGGACTAGCGGGAGTGTCCTACAATGAGCAGTTCTTC | CASSPGLAGVSYNEQFF
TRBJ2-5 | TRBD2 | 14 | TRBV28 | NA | TGTGCCAGCAGCCAGCGGGGGGGACAAGAGACCCAGTACTTC | CASSQRGGQETQYF
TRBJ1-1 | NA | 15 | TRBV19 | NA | TGTGCCAGTAGTAATATCGACAGGACGAACACTGAAGCTTTCTTT | CASSNIDRTNTEAFF
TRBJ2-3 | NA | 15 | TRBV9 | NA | TGTGCCAGCAGCGCCCTTGGGGGAGGAACAGATACGCAGTATTTT | CASSALGGGTDTQYF
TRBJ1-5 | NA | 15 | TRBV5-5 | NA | TGTGCCAGCAGCTTACAGGGAAGCGCCAATCAGCCCCAGCATTTT | CASSLQGSANQPQHF